One and the same sample provided the 30 T cell receptor beta chains below, sequenced in a study of T cell responses to AZD1222 COVID-19 vaccine. Here immunoSEQ multiplex PCR was the method, and the copy in TCRdb shows in-frame clones only, minus some. The sample records roughly 77,000 clones, about 90% being singletons. The sample in question was peripheral blood, obtained on day 0 of MenACWY control vaccination. These receptor sequences come from an adult in good health.

The J gene is TRBJ1-6, the V gene TRBV6-6, with D uncertain. CDR3 length equals 12 residues. Germline V CDR1 and CDR2: MNHNY, SVGAGI (reference sequence). Deletions cut 5 bases from V and 6 bases from J, with 5 bases between. The CDR3 protein is CASSPGNSPLHF. The CDR3 DNA is TGTGCCAGCAGTCCTGGTAATTCACCCCTCCACTTT.

The chain links TRBV4-3 to TRBJ1-6; no clear D. The CDR3 has 14 residues. CDR1 is LGHNA, CDR2 YSLEER, per germline. With 0 bases removed from V and 14 bases from J, the gap between germline ends came to 14 bases. CDR3 in amino acids: CASSQDRGVAALHF. Written as DNA, the CDR3 is TGCGCCAGCAGCCAAGATCGGGGTGTTGCAGCCCTCCACTTT.

The chain carries TRBV7-3 and TRBJ2-7; 9 positions agree with TRBD1. This CDR3 spans 13 amino acids. CDR1 is SGHTA, CDR2 FQGTGA, per germline. The V gene end was trimmed by 5 bases and the J gene end by 9 bases; junction bases not matched to a gene: 8. The CDR3 nucleotides read TGTGCCAGCAGCATTTTAGGACAGGGGATGCAGTACTTC. This gives the protein CASSILGQGMQYF.

This chain uses TRBV14 with TRBJ2-1; TRBD2 is a possible D gene (6 bases). The length of the CDR3 is 14 residues. Trimming took off 6 bases at V and 8 bases at J, with 17 bases between the two ends. Looked up from germline, CDR1 is SGHDN and CDR2 is FVKESK. This CDR3 reads CASSPGGWRYEQFF. CDR3 coding DNA: TGTGCCAGCAGTCCAGGAGGGTGGCGTTATGAGCAGTTCTTC.

The chain is built from TRBV5-1 and TRBJ1-4; TRBD1 agrees at 9 bases. Germline V gene data show CDR1 as SGHRS and CDR2 as YFSETQ. J was trimmed by 4 bases and V by 4 bases; bases with no gene match: 8. This CDR3 spans 16 amino acids. The CDR3 coding sequence is TGCGCCAGCAGCCTGGGACAGGGACCCCTTAATGAAAAACTGTTTTTT. This translates into CASSLGQGPLNEKLFF.

This chain connects TRBV5-1 to TRBJ2-1; D may match TRBD1 or TRBD2 (5 bases each). Germline V gives CDR1 SGHRS, CDR2 YFSETQ. The CDR3 totals 15 residues. V lost 4 bases, J lost 5 bases, and 16 bases lay in between. The CDR3 spells CASSTQGPPDNEQFF. DNA for the CDR3: TGCGCCAGCAGCACCCAGGGACCGCCGGACAATGAGCAGTTCTTC.

The rearrangement joins TRBV14 to TRBJ1-6; D uncertain. This CDR3 is built from 14 residues. Trimming stripped 0 bases from V and 10 bases from J, with 10 bases between. In germline, CDR1 is SGHDN, CDR2 FVKESK. CDR3 in amino acids: CASSQDLSGSPLHF. The CDR3 region has the DNA TGTGCCAGCAGCCAAGATCTAAGCGGCTCACCCCTCCACTTT.

The chain links TRBV5-1 to TRBJ2-7; D is ambiguous. Deletions cut 1 base from V and 2 bases from J, with 10 bases between. There are 14 residues in the CDR3. Germline V gene lookup returns CDR1 SGHRS and CDR2 YFSETQ. As DNA, the CDR3 is TGCGCCAGCAGCTTGACGACTCCAACCTACGAGCAGTACTTC. Encoded protein: CASSLTTPTYEQYF.

This chain joins TRBV3-1 (or the pseudogene TRBV3-2) and TRBJ1-2; unclear D gene. Germline V CDR1 and CDR2: LGHDT, YNNKEL (reference sequence). The CDR3 has 13 amino acids. Trimming took 1 base from V and 5 from J, leaving 8 bases between them. The CDR3 region has the DNA TGTGCCAGCAGCCAAGCTCAGACATATGGCTACACCTTC. Translating gives CASSQAQTYGYTF.

The chain's CDR3 is CASSQGGASYNEQFF. In nucleotides, the CDR3 is TGTGCCAGCAGCCAAGGGGGGGCCTCCTACAATGAGCAGTTCTTC. The J gene is TRBJ2-1, the V gene TRBV7-2; D may be TRBD2 (7 bases). Germline lookup yields CDR1 SGHTA and CDR2 FQGNSA. Trimming pared 5 bases from V and 0 bases from J, leaving 11 bases between. The CDR3 covers 15 residues.

The gene calls are TRBV29-1 and TRBJ1-4; no clear D. This CDR3 region has 14 residues. Germline V gene data show CDR1 as SQVTM and CDR2 as ANQGSEA. With 0 bases removed from V and 6 bases from J, the gap between germline ends came to 11 bases. CDR3: CSVEDPQRDEKLFF. The CDR3 DNA sequence: TGCAGCGTTGAAGATCCACAGCGGGATGAAAAACTGTTTTTT. Using reference TRBV29-1 and TRBJ1-4 for the parts outside the CDR3, the full variable domain is SAVISQKPSRDICQRGTSLTIQCQVDSQVTMMFWYRQQPGQSLTLIATANQGSEATYESGFVIDKFPISRPNLTFSTLTVSNMSPEDSSIYLCSVEDPQRDEKLFFGSGTQLSVL.

CDR3 residues: CASSSAGTEVYEQYF. Here the CDR3 DNA reads TGTGCCAGCAGCTCCGCTGGGACAGAAGTCTACGAGCAGTACTTC. The rearrangement joins TRBV7-2 to TRBJ2-7, with TRBD1 identical over 7 bases. The CDR3 runs to 15 residues. Germline assignment: CDR1 SGHTA and CDR2 FQGNSA. Trimming removed 4 bases from V and 3 bases from J; junction bases left unmatched: 9. The full variable domain, rest sourced from reference TRBV7-2 and TRBJ2-7, is GAGVSQSPSNKVTEKGKDVELRCDPISGHTALYWYRQSLGQGLEFLIYFQGNSAPDKSGLPSDRFSAERTGGSVSTLTIQRTQQEDSAVYLCASSSAGTEVYEQYFGPGTRLTVT.

The gene calls are TRBV5-1 and TRBJ2-1; 8 nucleotides line up with TRBD2. V shed 4 bases and J 9 bases; nucleotides not matched to a gene: 12. Germline assignment: CDR1 SGHRS and CDR2 YFSETQ. The CDR3 is made up of 15 amino acids. The CDR3 DNA is TGCGCCAGCAGCAATACCGGGACTAGTTCCGGTGAGCAGTTCTTC. As protein: CASSNTGTSSGEQFF.

This clone came up a few times. The rearrangement joins TRBV3-1 (or the pseudogene TRBV3-2) to TRBJ1-1; tentatively, D is TRBD1 (6 bases). V lost 4 bases and J 4 bases, leaving 13 bases between the germline ends. Germline V CDR1 and CDR2: LGHDT, YNNKEL (reference sequence). CDR3 size: 14 residues. The CDR3 here is CASSPDDRTTEAFF. CDR3 in DNA: TGTGCCAGCAGCCCGGATGACAGGACCACTGAAGCTTTCTTT.

For the CDR3, the DNA is TGTGCCCCGGTAGAAAAGGCGAATCAGCCCCAGCATTTT. Residues: CAPVEKANQPQHF. The chain uses TRBV27 and TRBJ1-5; no definite D call. The germline CDR1 and CDR2 sequences are MNHEY and SMNVEV (reference sequence). The CDR3 loop spans 13 amino acids. Trimming removed 11 bases from V and 4 bases from J, with 15 bases in between.

This clone is a singleton in its sample. V is TRBV28 and J is TRBJ2-1; TRBD1 might be the D (5 bases). The V end lost 10 bases, the J end lost 4 bases, and 14 bases lay between the germline ends. The CDR3 length is 13 residues. The germline V gene has CDR1 MDHEN and CDR2 SYDVKM. CDR3 nucleotides: TGTGCCATCCAGACCCGACAGTACAATGAGCAGTTCTTC. This translates into CAIQTRQYNEQFF.

The chain recombines TRBV6-2 or TRBV6-3 with TRBJ2-7; 8 positions match TRBD1. Germline assignment: CDR1 MNHEY and CDR2 SVGEGT. This CDR3 is 15 amino acids long. The J segment lost 5 bases and the V segment lost 5 bases, leaving 11 bases of the junction unmatched. In DNA, the CDR3 is TGTGCCAGCAGTCCCCGTGGGCAGGGGGCCCACGAGCAGTACTTC. This sequence encodes CASSPRGQGAHEQYF.

This chain links TRBV7-2 with TRBJ2-2, with a possible D match to TRBD2 (5 bases). Germline loops: CDR1 SGHTA, CDR2 FQGNSA. The V end lost 3 bases, the J end lost 3 bases, and 5 bases lay between the germline ends. The CDR3 extends over 13 amino acids. For the CDR3, the DNA is TGTGCCAGCAGCTTGGACTACACCGGGGAGCTGTTTTTT. Translated: CASSLDYTGELFF.

The V gene is TRBV5-1, the J gene TRBJ1-5, with a tentative D call TRBD1 (5 bases). The CDR3 runs to 15 residues. Looked up from germline, CDR1 is SGHRS and CDR2 is YFSETQ. V lost 0 bases and J 2 bases, leaving 9 bases between the germline ends. CDR3 in amino acids: CASSLGTGGNQPQHF. The CDR3 coding sequence is TGCGCCAGCAGCTTGGGGACGGGGGGCAATCAGCCCCAGCATTTT.

For the CDR3, the DNA is TGTGCCACCAGCAGAGATCAGTTCTTCAATCAGCCCCAGCATTTT. The encoded protein is CATSRDQFFNQPQHF. The chain joins TRBV15 to TRBJ1-5, with no clear D. The CDR3 totals 15 residues. Germline V gene lookup returns CDR1 LNHNV and CDR2 YYDKDF (reference sequence). V gave up 0 bases and J gave up 3 bases, with 9 bases separating them.

The chain has TRBV5-1 and TRBJ2-1; D call uncertain. This CDR3 is built from 16 residues. Looked up from germline, CDR1 is SGHRS and CDR2 is YFSETQ. V was clipped by 0 bases and J by 2 bases, with 12 bases between them. The CDR3 nucleotides read TGCGCCAGCAGCTTGGACTTTCCGGCCCCCTACAATGAGCAGTTCTTC. Translation gives CASSLDFPAPYNEQFF.

The CDR3 DNA is TGTGCCAGCAGTTTGGGGGGGGCTTCCACCCCCCAGTACTTC. Amino acid sequence: CASSLGGASTPQYF. The V call is TRBV27, the J call TRBJ2-5; tentative D call: TRBD2 (7 bases). The V and J ends lost 3 bases and 9 bases respectively, with 17 bases between them. The CDR3 totals 14 residues. Germline CDR1 and CDR2: MNHEY and SMNVEV (reference sequence).

This clone appeared a few times. This chain uses TRBV12-3 or TRBV12-4 with TRBJ1-2; a weak D match, TRBD1 (6 bases). The CDR3 runs to 11 residues. V lost 7 bases and J lost 8, with 11 bases in between. The CDR3 reads CASMEGGGYTF. DNA of the CDR3: TGTGCCAGCATGGAGGGGGGCGGCTACACCTTC.

The V call is TRBV6-1, the J call TRBJ2-6; D not certain. CDR1 and CDR2 (germline): MNHNS, SASEGT. The CDR3 covers 15 residues. The germline V and J ends were trimmed by 2 bases and 2 bases, with 7 bases remaining between them. The CDR3, as DNA: TGTGCCAGCAGTGAAATGGGGACTGGGGCCAACGTCCTGACTTTC. Its translation: CASSEMGTGANVLTF.

This chain joins TRBV28 and TRBJ2-5; D remains ambiguous. CDR1 is MDHEN and CDR2 is SYDVKM in the germline V gene. The length of the CDR3 is 11 residues. The V gene lost 6 bases and the J gene lost 7 bases, with 9 bases spanning the gap. CDR3 loop: CASSPSATQYF. CDR3 bases: TGTGCCAGCAGCCCCTCCGCGACCCAGTACTTC.

The chain has TRBV11-2 and TRBJ2-3, with D possibly called TRBD1 or TRBD2 (5 bases each). Germline loops: CDR1 SGHAT, CDR2 FQNNGV. The ends were cut back, 9 bases at V and 2 bases at J, with 12 bases in the middle. CDR3 length: 13 residues. The CDR3 sequence: CASRGRDTDTQYF. The CDR3 DNA reads TGTGCCAGTAGGGGACGGGACACAGATACGCAGTATTTT.

The rearrangement uses TRBV27 and TRBJ2-7; 9 nucleotides agree with TRBD2. The CDR3 totals 14 residues. CDR1 and CDR2 from the germline V gene are MNHEY and SMNVEV (reference sequence). The ends lost 8 bases at V and 2 bases at J; junction bases unmatched: 7. CDR3 nucleotide sequence: TGTGCCAGCCGGAGATCTAGCGGGGCCTACGAGCAGTACTTC. Its translation is CASRRSSGAYEQYF.

This chain uses TRBV5-1 with TRBJ2-3; D is ambiguous. The CDR3 extends over 13 amino acids. Deletions cut 2 bases from V and 0 bases from J, with 4 bases between. The V gene's germline CDR1 is SGHRS and CDR2 YFSETQ. The CDR3 region is CASSFHSTDTQYF. The CDR3 DNA follows: TGCGCCAGCAGCTTCCATAGCACAGATACGCAGTATTTT.

The chain has TRBV9 and TRBJ1-1; D unclear. CDR1 and CDR2 from the germline V gene are SGDLS and YYNGEE. Trimming took off 0 bases at V and 5 bases at J, with 8 bases between the two ends. The CDR3 totals 13 residues. The CDR3 sequence: CASSVDLGTEAFF. CDR3 nucleotide sequence: TGTGCCAGCAGCGTAGATTTAGGGACTGAAGCTTTCTTT.

The sample holds one count of this clone. The rearrangement joins TRBV19 to TRBJ1-6, with D possibly matching TRBD1 (5 bases). Germline assignment: CDR1 LNHDA and CDR2 SQIVND (reference sequence). Trimming left V 5 bases short and J 6 bases short, with 8 bases between. The CDR3 extends over 13 amino acids. The chain's CDR3 is CASSPGFNSPLHF. The CDR3 DNA is TGTGCCAGTAGTCCAGGGTTTAATTCACCCCTCCACTTT.